A selection of T cell receptor beta chains follows, all from one sample in a study of shared clonotypes between healthy human individuals. Generated by immunoSEQ multiplex PCR, the TCRdb table keeps only in-frame clones and is missing some. Among 1 million to 1.3 million clones listed, more than 75% were seen once. Sequenced material: memory CD4+ T cells from PBMCs. These receptors were obtained from a man younger than 35 in good health. Some clones in this sample may be carry-over from other donors' samples. Each CDR3 is given with its conserved first and last residue. The D gene is left open where the match is weak. For some rows the clone size is stated as once, few or many, or as a class when expanded; others skip it.

TGTGCCAGTAGCCCCCTGGGGGTCCCCTACAATGAGCAGTTCTTC	CASSPLGVPYNEQFF	NA	15	NA	TRBV19	TRBJ2-1
TGTGCCAGCAGCCCTGTATTTACACCCTACGAGCAGTACTTC	CASSPVFTPYEQYF	NA	14	NA	TRBV6-5	TRBJ2-7
TGTGCCAGCTCCCCGGGAGGTAATAGCAATCAGCCCCAGCATTTT	CASSPGGNSNQPQHF	once	15	NA	TRBV18	TRBJ1-5
TGTGCCAGCAGCCACCTCGTGTCCAGGGAGAGTGGAAACACCATATATTTT	CASSHLVSRESGNTIYF	NA	17	NA	TRBV4-2	TRBJ1-3
TGTGCCAGTGGGCCCGGGACACCTAATAACTATGGCTACACCTTC	CASGPGTPNNYGYTF	few	15	NA	TRBV2	TRBJ1-2
TGTGCCAGCAGCCATGAGCGTCCCCGAGACACAGATACGCAGTATTTT	CASSHERPRDTDTQYF	NA	16	NA	TRBV7-6	TRBJ2-3
TGTGCCACCGGGGGGGGCCACAATGAGCAGTTCTTC	CATGGGHNEQFF	NA	12	TRBD2	TRBV19	TRBJ2-1
TGTGCCAGCATTTCTCGGGGGTCCCCCTACGAGCAGTACTTC	CASISRGSPYEQYF	NA	14	NA	TRBV27	TRBJ2-7
TGTGCCAGCAGCTTAGGAGGTTTCTTAGGCTATGGCTACACCTTC	CASSLGGFLGYGYTF	NA	15	NA	TRBV7-8	TRBJ1-2
TGCGCCAGCAGCTTGCCGGGACTAGCGGGAGAGCGGTACTTC	CASSLPGLAGERYF	once	14	TRBD2	TRBV5-1	TRBJ2-7
TGTGCCAGCAGCTTCCGCCCCCTATCCGGGACTAGCGGAGTTACGCAGTATTTT	CASSFRPLSGTSGVTQYF	NA	18	TRBD2	TRBV11-2	TRBJ2-3
TGTGCCAGCAGCCCCTCGAGCTCCTTAGAGGCTGGCTACACCTTC	CASSPSSSLEAGYTF	NA	15	NA	TRBV4-2	TRBJ1-2
TGTGCCAGCAGCGCCACAGGGGCTGGGGCCAACGTCCTGACTTTC	CASSATGAGANVLTF	NA	15	TRBD1	TRBV9	TRBJ2-6
TGCGCCAGCAGCCAAGACGGGACAGGGGTTGCGTACGAGCAGTACTTC	CASSQDGTGVAYEQYF	NA	16	TRBD1	TRBV4-1	TRBJ2-7
TGCGCCAGCAGTAGTGTGGAAGGGGCCAACGTCCTGACTTTC	CASSSVEGANVLTF	NA	14	NA	TRBV5-1	TRBJ2-6
TGCGCCAGCAGCGGGGCCGGGACGGTCGACGAGCAGTACTTC	CASSGAGTVDEQYF	NA	14	NA	TRBV5-1	TRBJ2-7
TGTGCCAGCAGCCCCGGGGGCCGCACCATATATTTT	CASSPGGRTIYF	NA	12	NA	TRBV11-2	TRBJ1-3
TGTGCCAGCAGCTTTGACAGGGAGTATCAGCCCCAGCATTTT	CASSFDREYQPQHF	NA	14	TRBD1	TRBV7-2	TRBJ1-5
TGTGCCAGCAGTTTCTCTCGGACAGTACTACTAGCCAAAAACATTCAGTACTTC	CASSFSRTVLLAKNIQYF	NA	18	NA	TRBV28	TRBJ2-4
TGCGCCAGCAGCCAAGATGAGGGAGGGTTCGCTTTCTTT	CASSQDEGGFAFF	NA	13	NA	TRBV4-1	TRBJ1-1
TGTGCCAGCAGCTTGGTTTCGGGACTAACTTACGAGCAGTACTTC	CASSLVSGLTYEQYF	NA	15	TRBD2	TRBV5-8	TRBJ2-7
TGTGCCAGCAGGTCAGGACAGCGGAACACTGAAGCTTTCTTT	CASRSGQRNTEAFF	NA	14	NA	TRBV28	TRBJ1-1